The 30 T cell receptor beta chains below all came from one sample that was sequenced in a study of blood T cell repertoires in COVID-19. Clones were read by immunoSEQ multiplex PCR, and TCRdb kept only the in-frame ones, dropping some. The data contain 98,000 or so clones, 89% of them singletons. The sample comprised peripheral blood. The receptor source for this set is a man aged 55 to 69 with COVID-19, enrolled during active disease.

The V call is TRBV5-4, the J call TRBJ2-7, with 8 nucleotides matching TRBD2. CDR1 is SGHNT and CDR2 is YYREEE in the germline V gene (reference sequence). Losses at the gene ends were 3 bases for V and 2 bases for J; bases not matched to a gene: 10. The CDR3 has 16 residues. The CDR3 DNA is TGTGCCAGCAGCTCCCCTCGGCGGGAGGAAACCTACGAGCAGTACTTC. It specifies CASSSPRREETYEQYF.

This clone was seen only once. The V call is TRBV20-1, the J call TRBJ2-7; D is possibly TRBD2 (5 bases). The CDR3 is 17 amino acids. The ends were cut back, 3 bases at V and 3 bases at J, with 24 bases in the middle. The germline V gene encodes CDR1 DFQATT and CDR2 SNEGSKA (reference sequence). The chain's CDR3 is CSASLGLLSGSGYEQYF. The CDR3 DNA is TGCAGTGCTAGTTTAGGGCTTCTTTCGGGATCTGGCTACGAGCAGTACTTC.

The V and J genes are TRBV24-1 and TRBJ1-2, with D possibly being TRBD1 (6 bases). This CDR3 spans 15 amino acids. In germline, CDR1 is KGHDR, CDR2 SFDVKD. With 6 bases removed from V and 2 bases from J, the gap between germline ends came to 15 bases. The CDR3 coding sequence is TGTGCCACCAGTCAGGGCCAGGGGATAAACTATGGCTACACCTTC. Encoded protein: CATSQGQGINYGYTF.

The chain joins TRBV7-3 to TRBJ1-2; D unclear. Per the germline V gene, CDR1 is SGHTA and CDR2 is FQGTGA. The V end lost 0 bases, the J end lost 6 bases, and 14 bases lay between the germline ends. This CDR3 region has 15 residues. The CDR3 reads CASSLTLASFDGYTF. The CDR3 DNA reads as TGTGCCAGCAGCTTAACGTTGGCCTCCTTCGATGGCTACACCTTC. The full variable domain, completed using reference TRBV7-3 and TRBJ1-2, is GAGVSQTPSNKVTEKGKYVELRCDPISGHTALYWYRQSLGQGPEFLIYFQGTGAADDSGLPNDRFFAVRPEGSVSTLKIQRTERGDSAVYLCASSLTLASFDGYTFGSGTRLTVV.

This clone was picked up one time. The rearrangement joins TRBV4-1 to TRBJ2-1; D is uncertain. Per germline, CDR1 MGHRA and CDR2 YSYEKL. The CDR3 totals 13 residues. Trimming removed 2 bases at V and 9 bases at J, with 11 bases between. The CDR3 region is CASSQKRSGEQFF. The CDR3 DNA sequence: TGCGCCAGCAGCCAAAAAAGGTCGGGTGAGCAGTTCTTC.

This rearrangement joins TRBV4-1 to TRBJ1-3, with D possibly being TRBD1 (5 bases). V was cut by 1 base and J by 0 bases, with 16 bases left in between. The CDR3 is 18 amino acids. The V gene's germline CDR1 is MGHRA and CDR2 YSYEKL. In DNA, the CDR3 is TGCGCCAGCAGCCAAGGACCGGGACTGGATAGCTCTGGAAACACCATATATTTT. Protein: CASSQGPGLDSSGNTIYF.

The V gene is TRBV14, the J gene TRBJ2-1; 8 positions match TRBD2. The ends lost 7 bases at V and 9 bases at J; junction bases unmatched: 14. This CDR3 comprises 15 residues. The germline V gene has CDR1 SGHDN and CDR2 FVKESK. CDR3 loop: CASMIGGLGSGEQFF. The CDR3 DNA reads TGTGCCAGCATGATCGGGGGACTAGGGTCCGGTGAGCAGTTCTTC.

The genes are TRBV5-6 and TRBJ2-5; perhaps TRBD2 as D (5 bases). V gave up 2 bases and J gave up 2 bases, with 10 bases separating them. The CDR3 is 14 amino acids. CDR1 and CDR2 from the germline V gene are SGHDT and YYEEEE. The CDR3 DNA sequence: TGTGCCAGCAGCTTTCTGTCGGGACAAGAGACCCAGTACTTC. Translation gives CASSFLSGQETQYF.

The rearrangement uses TRBV4-2 and TRBJ2-7; TRBD2 aligns across 8 bases. Germline-derived CDR1 and CDR2 are LGHNA and YNFKEQ. The CDR3 consists of 13 residues. V trimming: 3 bases; J trimming: 6 bases; junction bases outside the gene matches: 4. CDR3 region: CASSQGGTSEQYF. The CDR3 nucleotides are TGTGCCAGCAGCCAGGGTGGGACTAGCGAGCAGTACTTC.

The rearrangement links TRBV25-1 to TRBJ2-5, with 14 bases lining up with TRBD2. V shed 4 bases, J shed 1 base, and the junction held 5 bases outside the gene matches. CDR3 length equals 17 residues. CDR1 is MGHDK and CDR2 is SYGVNS in the germline V gene. DNA of the CDR3: TGTGCCAGCAGTGGGACTAGCGGGAGGCAAGGCCAAGAGACCCAGTACTTC. Translated, it gives CASSGTSGRQGQETQYF.

The V gene is TRBV7-3, the J gene TRBJ1-1; 8 positions agree with TRBD1. V shed 5 bases and J 1 base; nucleotides not matched to a gene: 3. Germline V lookup: CDR1 SGHTA, CDR2 FQGTGA. The CDR3 covers 14 residues. The CDR3, as DNA: TGTGCCAGCAGCCACGGGACAGGGAACACTGAAGCTTTCTTT. Encoded protein: CASSHGTGNTEAFF.

This clone has a single count. The V call is TRBV7-2, the J call TRBJ1-1; D remains ambiguous. From germline, CDR1 is SGHTA and CDR2 FQGNSA. This CDR3 comprises 12 residues. V was cut by 7 bases and J by 4 bases, with 10 bases left in between. The CDR3 coding sequence is TGTGCCAGCAAACGGGAATCCACTGAAGCTTTCTTT. Translating gives CASKRESTEAFF.

The genes are TRBV11-3 and TRBJ2-2; 9 nucleotides match TRBD1. Germline lookup yields CDR1 SGHNT and CDR2 YENEEA. CDR3 length equals 15 residues. V dropped 5 bases and J dropped 3; count of bases not matched to a gene: 4. The CDR3 sequence: CASSQQGADTGELFF. Here the CDR3 DNA reads TGTGCCAGCAGCCAACAGGGGGCCGACACCGGGGAGCTGTTTTTT.

The chain employs TRBV28 and TRBJ2-7; maybe TRBD1 (6 bases). CDR1 and CDR2 (germline): MDHEN, SYDVKM. V lost 6 bases to trimming and J lost 4 bases, with 13 bases between them. This CDR3 comprises 13 residues. This CDR3 reads CASSSGTLYEQYF. CDR3 DNA: TGTGCCAGCAGCTCCGGGACACTATACGAGCAGTACTTC.

V gene TRBV7-8 combines with J gene TRBJ2-3; 12 bases agree with TRBD2. The germline V gene has CDR1 SGHVS and CDR2 FQNEAQ. The CDR3 is 19 residues long. Trimming removed 5 bases from V and 1 base from J; junction bases left unmatched: 13. The CDR3 spells CASSPRTSGTIGGTDTQYF. In DNA form, the CDR3 reads TGTGCCAGCAGCCCCCGGACTAGCGGGACCATCGGGGGCACAGATACGCAGTATTTT.

This clone was picked up one time. The rearrangement uses TRBV5-6 and TRBJ1-5, with D perhaps matching TRBD1 (5 bases). CDR1 and CDR2 from the germline V gene are SGHDT and YYEEEE. Trimming took off 1 base at V and 3 bases at J, with 8 bases between the two ends. This CDR3 spans 14 amino acids. In DNA form, the CDR3 reads TGTGCCAGCAGCTTGTCAGGGTTCAATCAGCCCCAGCATTTT. Its protein is CASSLSGFNQPQHF.

The V and J genes are TRBV2 and TRBJ1-1; 7 nucleotides line up with TRBD1. Germline CDR1 and CDR2: SNHLY and FYNNEI. The CDR3 covers 15 residues. The V segment lost 2 bases and the J segment 2 bases; nucleotides outside the gene matches: 5. The CDR3 DNA is TGTGCCAGCAGTGAAACGACAGGGACTAACACTGAAGCTTTCTTT. Encoded protein: CASSETTGTNTEAFF.

Notes on this clone: A junction boundary mismatches the germline segment, possibly from a read error. The gene calls are TRBV7-7 and TRBJ2-5, with a tentative D call TRBD1 (6 bases). CDR3 length: 15 residues. The germline V gene encodes CDR1 SSHAT and CDR2 FNYEAQ (reference sequence). The CDR3 is CASSLGQTFQETQYF. The CDR3 DNA sequence: TGTGCTAGCAGCTTAGGACAGACCTTCCAAGAGACCCAGTACTTC.

The chain is built from TRBV4-3 and TRBJ2-1; 8 bases map to TRBD2. The CDR3 has 19 amino acids. Germline lookup yields CDR1 LGHNA and CDR2 YSLEER. The V and J ends lost 0 bases and 0 bases, in that order; junction bases with no gene match: 10. CDR3 coding DNA: TGCGCCAGCAGCCAAGACGGTCTAGCGGGCTCGAGCTCCTACAATGAGCAGTTCTTC. This codes for CASSQDGLAGSSSYNEQFF.

The chain joins TRBV20-1 to TRBJ2-3; TRBD2 matches 11 bases. This CDR3 has 16 residues. Trimming cost V 6 bases and J 0 bases; bases outside gene matches: 8. Per the germline V gene, CDR1 is DFQATT and CDR2 is SNEGSKA (reference sequence). The chain's CDR3 is CSASRASGGSTDTQYF. CDR3 in DNA: TGCAGTGCGAGTAGGGCTAGCGGGGGGAGCACAGATACGCAGTATTTT.

This CDR3 reads CASSEENGSGTDTQYF. CDR3 DNA: TGTGCCAGCAGTGAGGAAAACGGGAGTGGCACAGATACGCAGTATTTT. V usage is TRBV2 and J usage is TRBJ2-3; a weak D match, TRBD2 (6 bases). This CDR3 is 16 amino acids long. Germline CDR1 is SNHLY and CDR2 is FYNNEI. V was clipped by 3 bases and J by 1 base, with 14 bases between them.

The chain couples TRBV12-2 to TRBJ1-5; the D call TRBD1 from the table was never checked on the DNA. TRBV12-2 is flagged as a pseudogene. The CDR3 has 15 residues. The CDR3 region has the DNA TGTGCAAGTCGCTTTCCGGGACAGGGGAGCCAGCCCCAGCATTTT. It codes for CASRFPGQGSQPQHF.

The genes are TRBV3-1 (or the pseudogene TRBV3-2) and TRBJ2-7; 12 nucleotides line up with TRBD2. After removal of 4 bases from V and 2 bases from J, the junction contained 3 bases not matched to a gene. Germline V lookup: CDR1 LGHDT, CDR2 YNNKEL (reference sequence). This CDR3 region has 15 residues. Here the CDR3 reads CASSRLAGGPYEQYF. In DNA form, the CDR3 reads TGTGCCAGCAGCCGCCTAGCGGGAGGGCCCTACGAGCAGTACTTC.

V and J are TRBV5-1 and TRBJ2-3; perhaps TRBD1 as D (6 bases). From germline, CDR1 is SGHRS and CDR2 YFSETQ. The length of the CDR3 is 16 residues. V dropped 0 bases and J dropped 4 bases, with 15 bases sitting between them. The CDR3 DNA is TGCGCCAGCAGCTTGGCTGACCCCAGGGGATCAGATACGCAGTATTTT. It is translated as CASSLADPRGSDTQYF. Looking up the rest from reference TRBV5-1 and TRBJ2-3 gives the full variable domain: KAGVTQTPRYLIKTRGQQVTLSCSPISGHRSVSWYQQTPGQGLQFLFEYFSETQRNKGNFPGRFSGRQFSNSRSEMNVSTLELGDSALYLCASSLADPRGSDTQYFGPGTRLTVL.

CDR3 loop: CATSRDYRDHEQYF. The CDR3 nucleotides read TGTGCCACCAGCAGAGATTACAGGGACCACGAGCAGTACTTC. The chain joins TRBV15 to TRBJ2-7; TRBD1 might be the D (6 bases). The V gene lost 0 bases and the J gene lost 5 bases, with 11 bases spanning the gap. CDR1 and CDR2 (germline): LNHNV, YYDKDF (reference sequence). CDR3 length equals 14 residues.

This clone is a singleton in its sample. V usage is TRBV5-6 and J usage is TRBJ2-4; 8 bases agree with TRBD1. V lost 4 bases and J lost 15; bases outside the gene matches: 12. Germline-derived CDR1 and CDR2 are SGHDT and YYEEEE. CDR3 length equals 13 residues. The CDR3 spells CASSLGQVQRGYF. CDR3 in DNA: TGTGCCAGCAGCCTGGGACAGGTTCAGAGGGGGTACTTC.

J is TRBJ2-3 and V is TRBV25-1; no definite D call. V gave up 6 bases and J gave up 1 base, with 11 bases separating them. CDR1 and CDR2 (germline): MGHDK, SYGVNS. This CDR3 has 14 amino acids. The CDR3 DNA is TGTGCCAGCAGAAACAACGGAGGCACAGATACGCAGTATTTT. Translation gives CASRNNGGTDTQYF.

The chain has TRBV3-1 (or the pseudogene TRBV3-2) and TRBJ2-2, with D perhaps matching TRBD1 (7 bases). From germline, CDR1 is LGHDT and CDR2 YNNKEL (reference sequence). The CDR3 covers 16 residues. The germline V and J ends were trimmed by 3 bases and 7 bases, with 18 bases remaining between them. The DNA for the CDR3 is TGTGCCAGCAGCCAGCGGGACAGCTCTTACTTCGGGGAGCTGTTTTTT. This codes for CASSQRDSSYFGELFF.

The J gene is TRBJ2-1, the V gene TRBV18; 8 nucleotides match TRBD2. The CDR3 is 16 amino acids. After removal of 4 bases from V and 5 bases from J, the junction contained 10 bases not matched to a gene. Germline lookup yields CDR1 KGHSH and CDR2 LQKENI. CDR3 protein: CASSLAGGGRHNEQFF. DNA for the CDR3: TGTGCCAGCTCACTCGCCGGGGGCGGGAGGCACAATGAGCAGTTCTTC. Using reference TRBV18 and TRBJ2-1 for the parts outside the CDR3, the full variable domain is NAGVMQNPRHLVRRRGQEARLRCSPMKGHSHVYWYRQLPEEGLKFMVYLQKENIIDESGMPKERFSAEFPKEGPSILRIQQVVRGDSAAYFCASSLAGGGRHNEQFFGPGTRLTVL.

This chain connects TRBV19 to TRBJ1-3; D is unresolved. V dropped 3 bases and J dropped 0 bases, with 12 bases sitting between them. Germline V gene lookup returns CDR1 LNHDA and CDR2 SQIVND (reference sequence). The CDR3 covers 16 residues. The CDR3 reads CASSILVGRSGNTIYF. CDR3 in DNA: TGTGCCAGTAGTATTCTGGTTGGCCGCTCTGGAAACACCATATATTTT.